This T cell receptor beta chain derives from a study of graft-versus-host responses after intestinal transplantation. Comments on this clone: Its specificity is not known.

V was pared by 4 bases and J by 1 base, with 2 bases of the junction left unmatched. The CDR3 spans 15 residues. CDR1 is SGHRS, CDR2 YFSETQ, per germline. Clones were sequenced by immunoSEQ multiplex PCR, and TCRdb holds only the in-frame ones, with some missing. Here the sample spans around 110,000 clones, about nine tenths being singletons. Material: unstimulated CD4+ T cells sorted from spleen or lymph node cells, obtained before intestinal transplant. This chain links TRBV5-1 with TRBJ2-3, with 11 bases that match TRBD2. This TCR was sampled from a human donor who received an intestinal transplant. The CDR3 sequence: CASSPLAGGTDTQYF. The DNA of the CDR3 is TGCGCCAGCAGCCCACTAGCGGGGGGCACAGATACGCAGTATTTT.